The 11 T cell receptor beta chains listed next were all sequenced from one sample in a study of blood T cell repertoires in COVID-19. The repertoire was sequenced with immunoSEQ multiplex PCR; TCRdb's copy has only in-frame clones and lacks some. The sample records over 250,000 clones, around 90% being singletons. The sequenced sample was PBMCs or T cells enriched from blood (not recorded which). The receptors come from a woman under 40 who had recovered from COVID-19.

This clone was detected a few times. This chain links TRBV27 with TRBJ1-2; D gene ambiguous. The V end lost 2 bases, the J end lost 8 bases, and 15 bases lay between the germline ends. This CDR3 has 14 residues. Germline lookup yields CDR1 MNHEY and CDR2 SMNVEV (reference sequence). The CDR3 bases are TGTGCCAGCAGTTTACTCGGTAACCCGGGAGGCTACACCTTC. It is translated as CASSLLGNPGGYTF.

On this clone: This specimen includes other DNA sequences encoding the same CDR3. J is TRBJ1-2 and V is TRBV21-1; TRBD1, the table's D call, was not compared with the DNA. TRBV21-1 is deemed a pseudogene. CDR3 length equals 14 residues. The DNA for the CDR3 is TGTGCCAGCAGGCAGCCCGGGACAGGACATGGCTACACCTTC. Protein: CASRQPGTGHGYTF.

This clone appeared many times. This chain joins TRBV6-5 and TRBJ2-1, with TRBD2 matching over 8 bases. The CDR3 covers 15 residues. CDR1 is MNHEY, CDR2 SVGAGI, per germline. V was pared by 2 bases and J by 7 bases, with 7 bases of the junction left unmatched. The CDR3 coding sequence is TGTGCCAGCAGTTACCTGGTTCCGGGGGGGAATGAGCAGTTCTTC. Residues: CASSYLVPGGNEQFF.

CDR3 in DNA: TGTGCCAGCGGCTCCACAGGGGGTAAAGATACGCAGTATTTT. Translating it yields CASGSTGGKDTQYF. The chain has TRBV6-5 and TRBJ2-3, with 8 bases identical to TRBD1. Germline values: CDR1 MNHEY, CDR2 SVGAGI. The CDR3 covers 14 residues. J gave up 5 bases and V 8 bases, and 9 bases lay outside the gene matches.

This chain connects TRBV5-6 to TRBJ2-6; D perhaps matches TRBD2 (6 bases). The CDR3 sequence is 16 residues long. Germline CDR1 is SGHDT and CDR2 is YYEEEE. Trimming left V 4 bases short and J 1 base short, with 12 bases between. CDR3 loop: CASSTPGVSGANVLTF. CDR3 nucleotide sequence: TGTGCCAGCAGCACGCCGGGGGTATCTGGGGCCAACGTCCTGACTTTC.

The table lists this clone with a few counts. The chain links TRBV30 to TRBJ1-4, with 8 bases matching TRBD1. Germline CDR1 is GTSNPN and CDR2 is SVGIG (reference sequence). This CDR3 has 17 residues. Trimming cost V 0 bases and J 7 bases; bases outside gene matches: 13. This CDR3 is CAWSVFRGQRRSEKLFF. CDR3 coding DNA: TGTGCCTGGAGTGTTTTCAGGGGGCAGCGCCGGAGTGAAAAACTGTTTTTT.

Points on this clone: In the same sample, other DNA sequences code for this CDR3. This chain joins TRBV28 and TRBJ1-1; D ambiguous. CDR1 is MDHEN and CDR2 is SYDVKM in the germline V gene. The CDR3 contains 12 residues. V lost 5 bases to trimming and J lost 5 bases, with 9 bases between them. The CDR3 reads CASSRTGTEAFF. CDR3 sequence (DNA): TGTGCCAGCAGTCGGACGGGGACTGAAGCTTTCTTT.

The chain links TRBV27 to TRBJ1-2, with 8 bases matching TRBD1. The CDR3 loop spans 15 amino acids. The trim removed 2 bases at V and 4 bases at J, leaving 6 bases unmatched. Looked up from germline, CDR1 is MNHEY and CDR2 is SMNVEV (reference sequence). CDR3: CASSLGAGGFYGYTF. The DNA for the CDR3 is TGTGCCAGCAGTTTAGGGGCAGGGGGCTTCTATGGCTACACCTTC.

CDR3 in amino acids: CATQQTSYGYTF. CDR3 in DNA: TGTGCCACTCAACAAACAAGCTATGGCTACACCTTC. This rearrangement joins TRBV15 to TRBJ1-2; D ambiguous. Trimming pared 9 bases from V and 4 bases from J, leaving 12 bases between. The length of the CDR3 is 12 residues. CDR1 is LNHNV, CDR2 YYDKDF, per germline (reference sequence).

The CDR3 DNA is TGTGCCAGCAGTTTCGACAGGGGAGAGCCCCAGCATTTT. Translated: CASSFDRGEPQHF. The chain links TRBV7-3 to TRBJ1-5; 8 nucleotides line up with TRBD1. V was pared by 6 bases and J by 8 bases, with 6 bases of the junction left unmatched. The germline CDR1 and CDR2 sequences are SGHTA and FQGTGA. This CDR3 is 13 amino acids long.

The genes are TRBV29-1 and TRBJ2-2, with a possible D match to TRBD1 (6 bases). The CDR3 is 13 residues long. Germline CDR1 and CDR2: SQVTM and ANQGSEA. V dropped 4 bases and J dropped 5 bases, with 11 bases sitting between them. The CDR3 sequence: CSVAGAWTGELFF. The CDR3, as DNA: TGCAGCGTTGCAGGGGCGTGGACCGGGGAGCTGTTTTTT.